This paragraph covers one TCR beta chain sequence. This clonotype was found many times. The antigen it binds to is not known. No clone much larger than this one lies a single base away; base qualities are absent. This specimen belongs to a study of T cells in Graves' hyperthyroidism and ophthalmopathy (dated by TCRdb to about 2019). Looking at the study overall: Peripheral blood samples were taken at initial diagnosis, before any treatment was given. A discovery cohort of fewer than 110 patients, 43 with Graves' ophthalmopathy and over 55 with stable Graves' hyperthyroidism, was used to find distinguishing TCR V-J signatures. Whether ophthalmopathy could be predicted prospectively was tested in an independent validation cohort made up of approximately 19 hyperthyroidism patients plus 17 patients who later progressed to ophthalmopathy. The 100 or so discovery patients were randomly divided into training and test sets at a 7:3 ratio. In addition, the study compared T-cell repertoires in thyroid tissue and in blood from five to seven Graves' hyperthyroidism patients. After blood sampling, hyperthyroidism patients were treated with methimazole at a starting dose of 30 mg daily, and ophthalmopathy patients were treated with high-dose intravenous methylprednisolone. The paper describes TCR Vbeta CDR3 sequencing of 135 peripheral blood samples, made up of fewer than 50 ophthalmopathy patients, 70 to 80 hyperthyroidism patients and 17 progressor patients. Study-wide findings and limitations: In cross-validation, a model built on a 13 V-J signature told ophthalmopathy apart from stable hyperthyroidism with about 90% sensitivity and about 81% specificity, and in testing the same model reached 80%/75%. Most expanded thyroid clonotypes (frequency above 0.001) were also detected in blood, suggesting blood repertoires may reflect thyroid immune responses. During validation, the model predicted progression to ophthalmopathy a median of approximately six months ahead of onset, with almost 71% sensitivity and 72.22% specificity. No statistical method was used to set the sample size in advance, and investigators knew the group allocation.

TCR beta CDR3 regions were amplified from RNA transcripts. The first round of RT-PCR for the TCR CDR3 was performed with the HTBI primer set and the Qiagen OneStep RT-PCR kit. A second multiplex PCR round built the libraries, followed by size selection and purification. Paired-end sequencing of the libraries was performed with 100 bp reads on an Illumina HiSeq2000. As for the original processing: SOAPnuke was used to process the raw data, throwing out any read that contained adapters or uncalled bases, had a mean Phred below 15, or lacked an exact constant-primer or identifier match. High-quality paired reads were merged with COPE v1.2.5, and unique nucleotide sequences were defined as clonotypes. Clonotypes were aligned to IMGT TRBV, TRBD and TRBJ reference segments using MiTCR v1.1. Analysis was restricted to V-J combinations with a frequency above 0.0001, which covered about 99% of repertoires. A TCS score was defined as the ratio of F50 (clonal expansion) to E x V (chaos), with BLOSUM62-based TCRdist applied between CDR3 peptides within each V-J. Welch's t-statistics and random forest reduced some 510 V-J features to 13, which were used in a naive Bayes classifier (R e1071). TCRdb ran its own pipeline on the public reads, namely fastp trimming at Q25 and MiXCR clone calling, and kept in-frame beta chains. Every entry covers one CDR3 protein and lists the most common genes and DNA from its rows. What appears here as the V and J calls and clone size reflects TCRdb's work, not the paper's. Counted in this sample were approximately 330,000 distinct CDR3 sequences; approximately 13% of them appeared once. 30% to 40% of the sample is taken by the ten largest.

Ophthalmopathy patients had moderately to severely active disease, Clinical Activity Score of at least 3, NOSPECS grade of at least 4, and duration under 3 months. Exclusion was applied to patients with uncontrolled infections, other autoimmune diseases, pregnancy or lactation. Diagnoses relied on clinical symptoms, serum thyroxine and TRAb, thyroid ultrasound and orbital computed tomography. Ficoll-Paque density gradient centrifugation was used to isolate PBMCs from approximately 10 ml of fresh peripheral blood. Total RNA was extracted with Trizol reagent, and quality was checked on an Agilent 2100 Bioanalyzer. This TCR came from a woman between 35 and 50 years old with Graves' ophthalmopathy. Sequenced: blood.

The nucleotide sequence is TGCAGTGCTTCGATACCGAACACTGAAGCTTTCTTT. This yields the protein CSASIPNTEAFF. The rearrangement joined TRBV20-1 to TRBJ1-1; the D gene is unclear. The germline V gene (reference sequence) sets CDR1 to DFQATT and CDR2 to SNEGSKA. Measured from the cysteine to the phenylalanine, the CDR3 is 12 residues long. This entry keeps only the CDR3 DNA: 36 bases, framed from base 1. A distance of 8 bases separates the germline ends of V and J, which lose 5 bases and 1 base respectively.